The table lists the clone carrying this T cell receptor beta chain with a few counts. The same CDR3 also results from other DNA sequences found in this sample. Sequenced by immunoSEQ multiplex PCR; TCRdb stores in-frame clones only, minus some. The sample contains roughly 2.6 million clones, around nine tenths of which appear only once. This CDR3 region has 15 residues. Germline CDR1 is ENHRY and CDR2 is SYGVKD. V dropped 2 bases and J dropped 2; count of bases not matched to a gene: 2. This specimen belongs to a study of shared clonotypes between healthy human individuals. Sequencing was done on a sample of naive CD4+ T cells sorted from blood. Sample subset: CD45RA+ positively selected. The source is a man aged 18 to 30 in good health. The chain carries TRBV10-3 and TRBJ1-5; 8 bases fit TRBD1. The CDR3: CAISEGQGGNQPQHF. CDR3 coding DNA: TGTGCCATCAGTGAGGGACAGGGCGGCAATCAGCCCCAGCATTTT.